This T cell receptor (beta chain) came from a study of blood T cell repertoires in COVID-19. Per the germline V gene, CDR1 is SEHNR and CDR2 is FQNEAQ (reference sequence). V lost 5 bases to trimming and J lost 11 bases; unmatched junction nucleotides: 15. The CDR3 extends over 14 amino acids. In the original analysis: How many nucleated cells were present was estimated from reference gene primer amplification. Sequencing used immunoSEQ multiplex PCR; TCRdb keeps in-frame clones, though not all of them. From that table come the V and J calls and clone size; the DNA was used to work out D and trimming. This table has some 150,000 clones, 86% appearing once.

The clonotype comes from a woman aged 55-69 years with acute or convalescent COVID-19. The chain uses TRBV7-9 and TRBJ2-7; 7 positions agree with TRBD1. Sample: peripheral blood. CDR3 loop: CASSLRDSNPSEYF. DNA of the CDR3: TGTGCCAGCAGCCTTAGGGACAGCAACCCGTCGGAGTACTTC.